Presented here are 28 T cell receptor beta chains from one specimen sequenced in a study of Graves' ophthalmopathy and Graves' hyperthyroidism. Amplifying from RNA transcripts, the study obtained TCR beta CDR3 regions. In the first round, RT-PCR was carried out with HTBI primers, and a multiplex PCR formed the second round. One entry per CDR3 protein, called by TCRdb with MiXCR from the multiplex PCR reads. In the table there are around 660,000 distinct CDR3 sequences, 35% to 45% of which are singletons. Sequencing used peripheral blood. These receptors originate from an adult man with Graves' ophthalmopathy.

This clonotype was recorded at least ten times. The chain employs TRBV27 and TRBJ1-1, with D uncertain. The CDR3 is 11 residues long. Germline V gives CDR1 MNHEY, CDR2 SMNVEV (reference sequence). V gave up 7 bases and J gave up 5 bases, with 8 bases separating them. CDR3 loop: CASKEGTEAFF. CDR3 DNA: TGTGCCAGCAAAGAAGGGACTGAAGCTTTCTTT.

This clonotype was detected many times. The V call is TRBV9, the J call TRBJ1-2; 9 nucleotides match TRBD1. This CDR3 comprises 14 residues. CDR1 and CDR2 (germline): SGDLS, YYNGEE. Trimming cost V 4 bases and J 8 bases; bases outside gene matches: 9. Here the CDR3 reads CASSLLQGAGGYTF. The CDR3 nucleotides are TGTGCCAGCAGCCTATTACAGGGGGCGGGCGGCTACACCTTC.

This chain joins TRBV11-1 and TRBJ2-7; D is perhaps TRBD2 (5 bases). CDR1 and CDR2 (germline): SGHAT, FQDESV (reference sequence). The CDR3 runs to 14 residues. The V and J ends lost 5 bases and 7 bases respectively, with 18 bases between them. CDR3 coding DNA: TGTGCCAGCAGCATGTCCGCGGGCACGGAAGAGCAGTACTTC. This codes for CASSMSAGTEEQYF.

The V and J genes are TRBV29-1 and TRBJ1-1; 10 bases match TRBD1. CDR1 and CDR2 (germline): SQVTM, ANQGSEA. This CDR3 has 12 amino acids. As DNA, the CDR3 is TGCATCCCCCGGGACAGGGGAACTGAAGCTTTCTTT. Translating it yields CIPRDRGTEAFF.

In this sample, this clonotype turned up many times. This rearrangement joins TRBV7-6 to TRBJ2-5, with D possibly being TRBD1 or TRBD2 (5 bases each). Trimming cost V 5 bases and J 4 bases, with 17 bases left between them. The length of the CDR3 is 15 residues. The germline CDR1 and CDR2 sequences are SGHVS and FNYEAQ. CDR3 region: CASSLTGLGRETQYF. The CDR3, as DNA: TGTGCCAGCAGCCTCACAGGACTCGGGCGAGAGACCCAGTACTTC.

V and J are TRBV5-1 and TRBJ2-5; the D gene is possibly TRBD1 (7 bases). V lost 2 bases and J lost 5, with 25 bases in between. Germline V CDR1 and CDR2: SGHRS, YFSETQ. The length of the CDR3 is 18 residues. CDR3 loop: CASSLFAGDRSAGETQYF. In DNA form, the CDR3 reads TGCGCCAGCAGCTTATTCGCCGGGGACAGATCGGCGGGGGAGACCCAGTACTTC.

This clonotype was counted many times. The rearrangement joins TRBV24-1 to TRBJ2-7; 9 bases match TRBD1. The CDR3 is 14 amino acids. Germline assignment: CDR1 KGHDR and CDR2 SFDVKD. V dropped 4 bases and J dropped 5; count of bases not matched to a gene: 5. DNA for the CDR3: TGTGCCACCAGTGAACGGGGACAGGGAGACGAGCAGTACTTC. Residues: CATSERGQGDEQYF.

This clonotype was counted many times. The chain links TRBV27 to TRBJ1-2; D is possibly TRBD1 (6 bases). The CDR3 covers 14 residues. The V gene's germline CDR1 is MNHEY and CDR2 SMNVEV (reference sequence). Trimming removed 8 bases from V and 8 bases from J, with 21 bases in between. CDR3 residues: CASAPSPGERGYTF. In nucleotides, the CDR3 is TGTGCCAGCGCTCCCAGCCCAGGGGAGCGAGGCTACACCTTC.

This clonotype showed up just once. The rearrangement uses TRBV10-3 and TRBJ1-6, with D possibly matching TRBD1 (5 bases). Germline CDR1 and CDR2: ENHRY and SYGVKD. This CDR3 region has 12 residues. Trimming took 10 bases from V and 13 from J, leaving 17 bases between them. The DNA for the CDR3 is TGTGCCACCTTGGGAGGGGCCCGGCCCCTCCACTTT. Protein sequence: CATLGGARPLHF.

The chain links TRBV7-8 to TRBJ1-3; 8 bases line up with TRBD1. Germline V gives CDR1 SGHVS, CDR2 FQNEAQ. Trimming removed 1 base from V and 0 bases from J; junction bases left unmatched: 11. This CDR3 region has 19 residues. The DNA of the CDR3 is TGTGCCAGCAGCTTAGGGACAGGGCTCATTTTTAGCTCTGGAAACACCATATATTTT. It codes for CASSLGTGLIFSSGNTIYF.

This clonotype was observed many times. V usage is TRBV19 and J usage is TRBJ1-2, with TRBD1 identical over 7 bases. The CDR3 loop spans 15 amino acids. V lost 5 bases and J lost 4; bases outside the gene matches: 10. Germline V gene lookup returns CDR1 LNHDA and CDR2 SQIVND (reference sequence). Here the CDR3 DNA reads TGTGCCAGTAGTCCAAGGACAGGATTCGCCTATGGCTACACCTTC. Amino acid sequence: CASSPRTGFAYGYTF. The variable domain in full, with the rest retrieved from reference TRBV19 and TRBJ1-2, is DGGITQSPKYLFRKEGQNVTLSCEQNLNHDAMYWYRQDPGQGLRLIYYSQIVNDFQKGDIAEGYSVSREKKESFPLTVTSAQKNPTAFYLCASSPRTGFAYGYTFGSGTRLTVV.

This clonotype has a count of ten or more. This rearrangement joins TRBV7-8 to TRBJ2-7; no reliable D call. The germline CDR1 and CDR2 sequences are SGHVS and FQNEAQ. The germline V and J ends were trimmed by 4 bases and 2 bases, with 15 bases remaining between them. This CDR3 has 15 amino acids. The CDR3: CASSYTVLGTYEQYF. CDR3 in DNA: TGTGCCAGCAGCTATACCGTACTGGGGACCTACGAGCAGTACTTC.

Only a few counts were recorded for this clonotype. This rearrangement joins TRBV11-2 to TRBJ1-3, with 9 positions matching TRBD1. Losses at the gene ends were 0 bases for V and 4 bases for J; bases not matched to a gene: 4. Germline V lookup: CDR1 SGHAT, CDR2 FQNNGV. The CDR3 spans 16 residues. The CDR3 loop reads CASSLENRGHGNTIYF. The CDR3 DNA follows: TGTGCCAGCAGCTTAGAGAACAGGGGGCACGGAAACACCATATATTTT.

The chain employs TRBV10-3 and TRBJ1-5; weak D call: TRBD1 (5 bases). This CDR3 has 16 amino acids. The germline gives CDR1 ENHRY, CDR2 SYGVKD. V dropped 4 bases and J dropped 1 base, with 14 bases sitting between them. The chain's CDR3 is CAISAGTESSNQPQHF. DNA for the CDR3: TGTGCCATCAGTGCTGGGACGGAGAGCAGCAATCAGCCCCAGCATTTT.

This clonotype appeared many times. The chain joins TRBV19 to TRBJ1-1; 9 bases fit TRBD1. Germline assignment: CDR1 LNHDA and CDR2 SQIVND (reference sequence). This CDR3 is 16 amino acids long. After removal of 6 bases from V and 4 bases from J, the junction contained 12 bases not matched to a gene. The CDR3 is CASRGDRVGSGTEAFF. The CDR3, as DNA: TGTGCCAGTAGAGGGGACAGGGTGGGATCGGGCACTGAAGCTTTCTTT.

This clonotype was seen only once. A much larger clone lies a single base off, so this may be a read error. The J gene is TRBJ2-7, the V gene TRBV7-9; TRBD1 matches at 8 bases. Per germline, CDR1 SEHNR and CDR2 FQNEAQ (reference sequence). CDR3 length equals 16 residues. In nucleotides, the CDR3 is TGTGCCAGCAACTTAGGAGAGACAGGGGTAGTCTACGAGCAGTACTTC. Encoded protein: CASNLGETGVVYEQYF.

The chain links TRBV20-1 to TRBJ2-7; TRBD1 is a possible D gene (6 bases). The CDR3 totals 13 residues. The V gene lost 5 bases and the J gene lost 5 bases, with 16 bases spanning the gap. Germline V gene sequence: CDR1 DFQATT, CDR2 SNEGSKA (reference sequence). The CDR3 loop reads CSASSGHVDEQYF. Here the CDR3 DNA reads TGCAGTGCTTCCTCGGGACACGTCGACGAGCAGTACTTC.

This clonotype was seen many times. V and J are TRBV7-8 and TRBJ2-7; 12 bases are shared with TRBD2. Germline CDR1 SGHVS, CDR2 FQNEAQ. The V and J ends lost 5 bases and 7 bases, in that order; junction bases with no gene match: 9. The CDR3 runs to 15 residues. The CDR3 region has the DNA TGTGCCAGCAGCCGCGGGCTAGCGGGAGGGGGAGAGCAGTACTTC. This translates into CASSRGLAGGGEQYF.

This clonotype occurred many times. The chain joins TRBV7-2 to TRBJ2-5; D unresolved. Germline V gene data show CDR1 as SGHTA and CDR2 as FQGNSA. The germline V and J ends were trimmed by 3 bases and 7 bases, with 15 bases remaining between them. The CDR3 sequence is 14 residues long. CDR3: CASSFEFGDWTQYF. The CDR3 nucleotides are TGTGCCAGCAGCTTTGAGTTCGGAGATTGGACCCAGTACTTC. Variable domain in full (rest from reference TRBV7-2 and TRBJ2-5): GAGVSQSPSNKVTEKGKDVELRCDPISGHTALYWYRQSLGQGLEFLIYFQGNSAPDKSGLPSDRFSAERTGGSVSTLTIQRTQQEDSAVYLCASSFEFGDWTQYFGPGTRLLVL.

In the case of this clonotype: Just one base apart from a much larger clone, this may be a read error. V usage is TRBV11-1 and J usage is TRBJ2-2; TRBD2 agrees at 10 bases. The CDR3 totals 16 residues. V trimming: 5 bases; J trimming: 5 bases; junction bases outside the gene matches: 8. Germline CDR1 is SGHAT and CDR2 is FQDESV (reference sequence). CDR3 in amino acids: CASSVSLAGATGELFF. The CDR3 DNA follows: TGTGCCAGCAGCGTCAGCCTAGCGGGAGCAACCGGGGAGCTGTTTTTT.

A word on this clonotype: A much larger clone lies a single base off, so this may be a read error. The chain has TRBV11-2 and TRBJ2-5; D might be TRBD2 (6 bases). The CDR3 is made up of 16 amino acids. The germline CDR1 and CDR2 sequences are SGHAT and FQNNGV. V was cut by 1 base and J by 4 bases, with 16 bases left in between. The CDR3 sequence is CASSLGLFDGRETQYF. The CDR3 DNA reads as TGTGCCAGCAGCTTAGGCTTGTTCGACGGGAGAGAGACCCAGTACTTC.

The CDR3 DNA sequence: TGCAGCCCCTGGGACAGGGGGAGTGATGGCTACACCTTC. Translated, it gives CSPWDRGSDGYTF. The J gene is TRBJ1-2, the V gene TRBV29-1, with 11 bases identical to TRBD1. The germline gives CDR1 SQVTM, CDR2 ANQGSEA. The CDR3 covers 13 residues. With 8 bases clipped from V and 6 bases from J, the junction kept 8 bases outside the gene matches.

The J gene is TRBJ2-3, the V gene TRBV25-1; a weak D match, TRBD2 (6 bases). Trimming took 1 base from V and 5 from J, leaving 16 bases between them. The germline CDR1 and CDR2 sequences are MGHDK and SYGVNS. This CDR3 contains 16 residues. CDR3 sequence reads: CASSESGRLVEDTQYF. The DNA of the CDR3 is TGTGCCAGCAGTGAATCGGGGAGACTAGTAGAAGATACGCAGTATTTT.

A single count supports this clonotype. The rearrangement uses TRBV24-1 and TRBJ2-5; 8 bases line up with TRBD2. Germline CDR1 and CDR2: KGHDR and SFDVKD. J gave up 6 bases and V 4 bases, and 9 bases lay outside the gene matches. CDR3 length: 15 amino acids. This chain's CDR3 is CATSEPDSGSKTQYF. In DNA form, the CDR3 reads TGTGCCACCAGTGAACCCGACAGCGGGAGTAAGACCCAGTACTTC.

Ten or more counts support this clonotype. CDR3 in amino acids: CASSLGTQPQHF. CDR3 bases: TGTGCCAGCAGTTTAGGTACCCAGCCCCAGCATTTT. The chain recombines TRBV12-3 or TRBV12-4 with TRBJ1-5; unclear D gene. The ends were cut back, 1 base at V and 7 bases at J, with 5 bases in the middle. This CDR3 contains 12 residues.

The chain recombines TRBV7-2 with TRBJ2-5, with 8 bases that match TRBD2. The trim removed 3 bases at V and 11 bases at J, leaving 11 bases unmatched. The CDR3 has 14 residues. From germline, CDR1 is SGHTA and CDR2 FQGNSA. This chain's CDR3 is CASSFAGGPGEQYF. CDR3 nucleotides: TGTGCCAGCAGCTTCGCGGGGGGTCCCGGTGAGCAGTACTTC.

The table lists this clonotype with many counts. The rearrangement joins TRBV12-3 or TRBV12-4 to TRBJ1-1; no definite D call. Deletions cut 2 bases from V and 5 bases from J, with 6 bases between. The CDR3 runs 12 residues. CDR3: CASSLWRTEAFF. The CDR3 DNA reads TGTGCCAGCAGTTTATGGCGTACTGAAGCTTTCTTT.

This clonotype has ten or more counts. This chain connects TRBV2 to TRBJ1-5, with a possible D match to TRBD1 (5 bases). Germline V lookup: CDR1 SNHLY, CDR2 FYNNEI. This CDR3 is 13 amino acids long. The V gene lost 2 bases and the J gene lost 6 bases, with 8 bases spanning the gap. CDR3 region: CASSERGSQPQHF. The DNA of the CDR3 is TGTGCCAGCAGTGAAAGGGGTAGTCAGCCCCAGCATTTT.